This T cell receptor (beta chain) was captured in a study of CD8+CD57+ T cells in acquired aplastic anemia. The TCR beta profiling, which covered VDJ combination and CDR3 sequence, was carried out using genomic DNA as the template. Via MiXCR, TCRdb re-called the reads, giving one row per CDR3 protein. Counted here are about 180,000 distinct CDR3 sequences, about half occurring once; the ten biggest clones make up 10% to 15%. An expansion of CD8+CD57+ cells by flow cytometry had been shown in patients chosen for sequencing. This clonotype was seen once. Trimming left V 8 bases short and J 4 bases short, with 14 bases between. The CDR3 is 13 amino acids. Germline CDR1 reads SNHLY; CDR2 reads FYNNEI.

The gene calls are TRBV2 and TRBJ2-5; possibly TRBD1 for D (6 bases). This sequence originates from a human donor with aplastic anemia. Material for sequencing was sorted CD4+, CD8+, or CD8+CD57+ T cells (not recorded which) from PBMCs. The chain's CDR3 is CASSQGSRETQYF. The CDR3 DNA sequence: TGTGCCAGCTCTCAGGGGAGTCGAGAGACCCAGTACTTC.